The 3 T cell receptor beta chains given below trace back to one sample, sequenced in a study of blood T cell repertoires in COVID-19. Repertoires were generated with immunoSEQ multiplex PCR, while TCRdb's copy carries only in-frame clones and drops some. The table shows 70,000 or so clones, with about 89% occurring only once. The sample comprised peripheral blood. Every receptor here comes from a man in his sixties with acute or convalescent COVID-19.

The V call is TRBV5-1, the J call TRBJ2-7, with a possible D match to TRBD1 (6 bases). V shed 4 bases and J shed 1 base, with 21 bases lying between them. The CDR3 is 17 residues long. CDR1 is SGHRS, CDR2 YFSETQ, per germline. In DNA form, the CDR3 reads TGCGCCAGCAGCCAGGGGTCTGACACGTTTAATTCCTACGAGCAGTACTTC. Protein: CASSQGSDTFNSYEQYF.

V usage is TRBV5-1 and J usage is TRBJ2-5, with D perhaps TRBD2 (5 bases). The CDR3 has 14 residues. Trimming left V 4 bases short and J 2 bases short, with 12 bases between. Germline V gene data show CDR1 as SGHRS and CDR2 as YFSETQ. The CDR3 sequence: CASSKAGGQETQYF. The CDR3 bases are TGCGCCAGCAGCAAGGCAGGAGGTCAAGAGACCCAGTACTTC.

The chain uses TRBV6-2 or TRBV6-3 and TRBJ2-1, with TRBD2 matching over 10 bases. This CDR3 spans 16 amino acids. V was clipped by 2 bases and J by 4 bases; unmatched bases: 5. The germline gives CDR1 MNHEY, CDR2 SVGEGT. The CDR3 coding sequence is TGTGCCAGCAGTTACGGCTCTAGCGGGGGTTACAATGAGCAGTTCTTC. Translation: CASSYGSSGGYNEQFF.